This TCR beta chain stems from a study of shared clonotypes between healthy human individuals. Turning to this clone: The antigen is not known.

CDR3 length: 12 amino acids. Per the germline V gene, CDR1 is PRHDT and CDR2 is FYEKMQ (reference sequence). V dropped 5 bases and J dropped 4 bases, with 9 bases sitting between them. General study results and limits: Among donors, clonotype sharing was expected to be affected by sequencing depth.

Sequenced by immunoSEQ multiplex PCR; TCRdb stores in-frame clones only, minus some. The profile shows 1.5 million to 1.9 million clones, 95% to 99% of them singletons. The chain links TRBV13 to TRBJ2-7; D gene uncertain. This sequence originates from a man aged 25 to 40 in good health. The source material was naive CD4+ T cells sorted from blood. Subset specified: CD45RA+ positively selected. CDR3 loop: CASSRQRYEQYF. Written as DNA, the CDR3 is TGTGCCAGCAGCCGACAAAGGTACGAGCAGTACTTC.